What follows describes a single T cell receptor (beta chain). The antigen is not known. V was clipped by 0 bases and J by 4 bases, with 13 bases between them. The CDR3 has 14 residues. Germline V gene lookup returns CDR1 DFQATT and CDR2 SNEGSKA (reference sequence). The sample belongs to a study of CD8+CD57+ T cells in acquired aplastic anemia. Background on the study: DNA from sorted CD4+ and CD8+ cells averaged around 3.5 ug.

Study-wide points: Patients and healthy controls showed no significant CD8+ Simpson's diversity difference.

The template used for profiling TCR beta VDJ and CDR3 was genomic DNA. TCRdb itself ran the reads through MiXCR, one entry per CDR3 protein. The table lists 150,000 to 200,000 distinct CDR3 sequences, 35% to 55% of them singletons. The TCR sequence derives from a human donor in good health. Sequencing was carried out using sorted CD4+, CD8+, or CD8+CD57+ T cells (not recorded which) from PBMCs. The gene calls are TRBV20-1 and TRBJ2-7, with TRBD2 as a possible D gene (5 bases). The CDR3 DNA is TGCAGTGCTAGAGATTGGCGGGTTGCGTACGAGCAGTACTTC. It specifies CSARDWRVAYEQYF.